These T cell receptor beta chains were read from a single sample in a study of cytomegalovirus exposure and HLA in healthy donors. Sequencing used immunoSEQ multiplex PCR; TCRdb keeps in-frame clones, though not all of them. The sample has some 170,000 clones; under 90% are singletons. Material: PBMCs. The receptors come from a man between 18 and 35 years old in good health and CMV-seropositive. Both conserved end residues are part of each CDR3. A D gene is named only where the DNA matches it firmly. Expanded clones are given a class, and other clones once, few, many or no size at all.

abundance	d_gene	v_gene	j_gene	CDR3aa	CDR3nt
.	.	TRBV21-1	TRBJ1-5	CASSKEVEGVGNQPQHF	TGTGCCAGCAGCAAAGAAGTTGAGGGGGTGGGGAATCAGCCCCAGCATTTT
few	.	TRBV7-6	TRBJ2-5	CASSLGGAQYF	TGTGCCAGCAGCTTAGGTGGAGCCCAGTACTTC
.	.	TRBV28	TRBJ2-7	CASSLSYSSYEQYF	TGTGCCAGCAGTTTATCGTACAGCTCCTACGAGCAGTACTTC
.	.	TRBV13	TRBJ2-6	CASSFRVSGANVLTF	TGTGCCAGCAGCTTTCGGGTTTCTGGGGCCAACGTCCTGACTTTC
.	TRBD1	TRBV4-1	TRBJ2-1	CASSRGQGTRYNEQFF	TGCGCCAGCAGCCGGGGACAGGGGACGAGGTACAATGAGCAGTTCTTC
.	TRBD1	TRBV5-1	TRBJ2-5	CASSRTGRQETQYF	TGCGCCAGCAGCCGGACAGGGCGACAAGAGACCCAGTACTTC
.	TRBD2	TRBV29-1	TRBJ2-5	CSVEFLSDSIRGEWGETQYF	TGCAGCGTTGAATTTCTCTCTGACTCGATACGGGGGGAGTGGGGAGAGACCCAGTACTTC
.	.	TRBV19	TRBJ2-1	CASSPDTSSYNEQFF	TGTGCCAGTAGCCCTGACACGAGCTCCTACAATGAGCAGTTCTTC
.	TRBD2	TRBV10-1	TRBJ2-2	CASSELAGVGELFF	TGCGCCAGCAGTGAACTAGCGGGAGTCGGGGAGCTGTTTTTT
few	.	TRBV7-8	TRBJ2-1	CASSSRTGSDEQFF	TGTGCCAGCAGCTCGCGGACTGGATCGGATGAGCAGTTCTTC
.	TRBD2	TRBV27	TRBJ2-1	CASSLRAGAGVIWRYNEQFF	TGTGCCAGCAGTTTAAGGGCCGGAGCGGGAGTCATCTGGAGGTACAATGAGCAGTTCTTC
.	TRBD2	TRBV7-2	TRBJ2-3	CASSLVGSGLAGDTQYF	TGTGCCAGCAGCTTAGTAGGATCAGGACTAGCTGGGGATACGCAGTATTTT
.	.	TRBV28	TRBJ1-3	CASSSPGTGNTIYF	TGTGCCAGCAGTTCGCCAGGGACTGGAAACACCATATATTTT
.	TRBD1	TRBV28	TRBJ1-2	CASSNNGQVEGYGYTF	TGTGCCAGCAGCAACAACGGACAGGTCGAGGGCTATGGCTACACCTTC
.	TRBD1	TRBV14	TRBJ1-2	CASSYGGQGGNYGYTF	TGTGCCAGCAGCTACGGTGGACAGGGGGGGAACTATGGCTACACCTTC
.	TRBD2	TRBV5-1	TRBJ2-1	CASSSWTRVGEQFF	TGCGCCAGCAGCTCGTGGACTAGGGTGGGTGAGCAGTTCTTC
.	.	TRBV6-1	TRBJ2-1	CASIQVLSSYNEQFF	TGTGCCAGTATACAGGTGTTGAGCTCCTACAATGAGCAGTTCTTC
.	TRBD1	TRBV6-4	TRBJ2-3	CASSDKPGQGGFGTDTQYF	TGTGCCAGCAGTGATAAGCCGGGACAGGGTGGGTTCGGCACAGATACGCAGTATTTT
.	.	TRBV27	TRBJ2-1	CASSLSWGESYNEQFF	TGTGCCAGCAGTTTATCCTGGGGGGAGTCCTACAATGAGCAGTTCTTC
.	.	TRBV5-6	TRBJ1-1	CASSLHYKTDSNTEAFF	TGTGCCAGCAGCCTCCACTACAAGACAGACTCCAACACTGAAGCTTTCTTT
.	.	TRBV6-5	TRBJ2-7	CASSYTGGVPGEQYF	TGTGCCAGCAGTTACACAGGCGGAGTCCCAGGGGAGCAGTACTTC
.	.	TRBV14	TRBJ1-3	CASSQDHGSGNTIYF	TGTGCCAGCAGCCAAGATCACGGGTCTGGAAACACCATATATTTT
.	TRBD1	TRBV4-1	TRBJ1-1	CASRPIGQGVAEAFF	TGCGCCAGCAGACCCATAGGACAGGGGGTCGCTGAAGCTTTCTTT
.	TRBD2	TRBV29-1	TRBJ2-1	CSVDPSGSTTDNEQFF	TGCAGCGTTGACCCTAGCGGGAGTACCACCGACAATGAGCAGTTCTTC
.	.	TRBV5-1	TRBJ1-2	CASSSRPNPADYGYTF	TGCGCCAGCAGCTCCCGACCCAATCCGGCGGACTATGGCTACACCTTC
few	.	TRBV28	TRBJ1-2	CASSLPRGYYGYTF	TGTGCCAGCAGTTTACCCAGAGGGTACTATGGCTACACCTTC
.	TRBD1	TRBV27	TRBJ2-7	CASSPYSTGGFYEQYF	TGTGCCAGCAGTCCCTACTCGACAGGGGGCTTCTACGAGCAGTACTTC
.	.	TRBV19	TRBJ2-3	CATKTDTSTDTQYF	TGTGCCACAAAAACGGACACCAGCACAGATACGCAGTATTTT
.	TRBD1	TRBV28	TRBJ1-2	CASRTGQGNYGYTF	TGTGCCAGCAGGACTGGACAGGGTAACTATGGCTACACCTTC
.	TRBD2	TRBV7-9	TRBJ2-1	CASSLMFTGTSGLSEQFF	TGTGCCAGCAGCTTAATGTTTACCGGGACTAGCGGCCTTTCTGAGCAGTTCTTC
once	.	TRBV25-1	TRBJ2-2	CASSELRGGELFF	TGTGCCAGCAGTGAACTTCGGGGCGGGGAGCTGTTTTTT
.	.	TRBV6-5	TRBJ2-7	CASSYSSGGEQYF	TGTGCCAGCAGTTACTCCTCCGGGGGCGAGCAGTACTTC
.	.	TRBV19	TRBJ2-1	CASSIHQAVSYNEQFF	TGTGCCAGTAGTATTCATCAAGCGGTCTCCTACAATGAGCAGTTCTTC
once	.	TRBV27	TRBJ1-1	CASVGRGGPQAFF	TGTGCCAGCGTGGGGAGGGGGGGCCCCCAAGCTTTCTTT
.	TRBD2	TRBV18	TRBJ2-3	CASSPRLASTDTQYF	TGTGCCAGCTCACCACGACTAGCAAGCACAGATACGCAGTATTTT
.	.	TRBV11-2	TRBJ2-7	CASSLRGDSEQYF	TGTGCCAGCAGCTTAAGGGGGGACAGCGAGCAGTACTTC
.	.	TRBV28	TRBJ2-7	CASRTQGDEQYF	TGTGCCAGCAGAACCCAGGGCGACGAGCAGTACTTC